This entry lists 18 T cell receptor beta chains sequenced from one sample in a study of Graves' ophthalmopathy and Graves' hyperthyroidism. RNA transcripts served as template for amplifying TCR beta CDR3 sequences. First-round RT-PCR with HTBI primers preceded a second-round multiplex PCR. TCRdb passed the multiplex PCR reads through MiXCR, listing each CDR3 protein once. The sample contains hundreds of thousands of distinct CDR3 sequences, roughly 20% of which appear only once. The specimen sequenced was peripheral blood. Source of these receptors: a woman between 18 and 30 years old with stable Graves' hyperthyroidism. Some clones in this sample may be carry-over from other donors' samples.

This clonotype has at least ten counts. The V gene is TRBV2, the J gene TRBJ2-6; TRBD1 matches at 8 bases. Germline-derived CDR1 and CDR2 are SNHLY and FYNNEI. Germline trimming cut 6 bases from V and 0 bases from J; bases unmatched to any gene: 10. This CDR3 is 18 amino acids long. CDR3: CASRKTGEWGSGANVLTF. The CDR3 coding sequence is TGTGCCAGCAGAAAGACAGGGGAATGGGGCTCTGGGGCCAACGTCCTGACTTTC.

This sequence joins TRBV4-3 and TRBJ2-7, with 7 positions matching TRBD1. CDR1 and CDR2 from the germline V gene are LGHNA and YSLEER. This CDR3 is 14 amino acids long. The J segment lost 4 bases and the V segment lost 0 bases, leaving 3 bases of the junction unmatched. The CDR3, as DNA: TGCGCCAGCAGCCAAGAGGCCAGGGGGTACGAGCAGTACTTC. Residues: CASSQEARGYEQYF.

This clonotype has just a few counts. The CDR3 coding sequence is TGTGCCACCAGCAGGGAGGGTGGGCCCCAGCATTTT. It codes for CATSREGGPQHF. This rearrangement joins TRBV15 to TRBJ1-5; D is uncertain. V was trimmed by 3 bases and J by 9 bases, leaving 9 bases between them. Germline V gene lookup returns CDR1 LNHNV and CDR2 YYDKDF (reference sequence). The CDR3 loop spans 12 amino acids. Filled out from reference TRBV15 and TRBJ1-5, the complete variable domain reads DAMVIQNPRYQVTQFGKPVTLSCSQTLNHNVMYWYQQKSSQAPKLLFHYYDKDFNNEADTPDNFQSRRPNTSFCFLDIRSPGLGDTAMYLCATSREGGPQHFGDGTRLSIL.

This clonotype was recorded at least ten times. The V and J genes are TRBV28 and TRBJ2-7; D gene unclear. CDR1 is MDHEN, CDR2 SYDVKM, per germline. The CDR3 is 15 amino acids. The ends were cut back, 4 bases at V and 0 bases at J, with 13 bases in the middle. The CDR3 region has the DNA TGTGCCAGCAGTTCACCTAGTAGTGGCTCCTACGAGCAGTACTTC. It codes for CASSSPSSGSYEQYF.

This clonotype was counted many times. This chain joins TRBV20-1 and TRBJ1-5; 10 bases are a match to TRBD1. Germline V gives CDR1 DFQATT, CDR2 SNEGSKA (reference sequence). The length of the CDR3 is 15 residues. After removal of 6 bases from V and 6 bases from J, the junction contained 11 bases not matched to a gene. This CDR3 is CSAAGTGDSSQPQHF. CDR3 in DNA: TGCAGTGCGGCCGGGACAGGGGACTCTTCTCAGCCCCAGCATTTT.

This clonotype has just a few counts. CDR3 residues: CSARDRLVTEAFF. CDR3 DNA sequence: TGCAGTGCTAGAGACAGGTTGGTCACTGAAGCTTTCTTT. The chain uses TRBV20-1 and TRBJ1-1; D ambiguous. There are 13 residues in the CDR3. The V gene's germline CDR1 is DFQATT and CDR2 SNEGSKA (reference sequence). Trimming left V 0 bases short and J 4 bases short, with 9 bases between.

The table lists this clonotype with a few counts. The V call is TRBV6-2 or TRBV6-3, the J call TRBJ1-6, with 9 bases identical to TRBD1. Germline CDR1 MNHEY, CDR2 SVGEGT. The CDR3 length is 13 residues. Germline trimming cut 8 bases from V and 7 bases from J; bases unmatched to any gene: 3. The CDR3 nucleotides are TGTGCCAGCGTAGACAGGGGGAATTCACCCCTCCACTTT. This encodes CASVDRGNSPLHF.

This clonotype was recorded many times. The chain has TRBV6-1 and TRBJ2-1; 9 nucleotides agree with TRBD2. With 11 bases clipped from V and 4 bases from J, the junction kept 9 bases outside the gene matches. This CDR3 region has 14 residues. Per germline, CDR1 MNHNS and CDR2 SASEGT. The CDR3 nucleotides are TGTGCCCTGAGACCCAGCGGGAGGTACAATGAGCAGTTCTTC. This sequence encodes CALRPSGRYNEQFF.

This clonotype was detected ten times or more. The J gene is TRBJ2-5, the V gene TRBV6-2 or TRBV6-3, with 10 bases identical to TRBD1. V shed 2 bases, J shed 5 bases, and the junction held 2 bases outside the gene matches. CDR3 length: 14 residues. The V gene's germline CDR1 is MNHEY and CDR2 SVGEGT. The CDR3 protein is CASSYMTGGETQYF. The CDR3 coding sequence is TGTGCCAGCAGTTACATGACAGGGGGCGAGACCCAGTACTTC.

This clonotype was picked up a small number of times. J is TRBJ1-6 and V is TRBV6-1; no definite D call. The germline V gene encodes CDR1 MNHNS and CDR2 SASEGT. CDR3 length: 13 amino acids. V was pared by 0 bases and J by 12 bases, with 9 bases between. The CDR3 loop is CASSEALRGPLHF. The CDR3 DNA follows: TGTGCCAGCAGTGAAGCGCTAAGAGGACCCCTCCACTTT.

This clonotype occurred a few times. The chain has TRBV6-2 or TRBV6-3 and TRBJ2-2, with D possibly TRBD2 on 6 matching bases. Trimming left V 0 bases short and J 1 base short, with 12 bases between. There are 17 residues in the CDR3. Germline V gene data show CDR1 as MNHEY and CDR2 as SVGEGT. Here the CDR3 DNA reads TGTGCCAGCAGTTACTCGATCCTAGCGCTGAACACCGGGGAGCTGTTTTTT. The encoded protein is CASSYSILALNTGELFF.

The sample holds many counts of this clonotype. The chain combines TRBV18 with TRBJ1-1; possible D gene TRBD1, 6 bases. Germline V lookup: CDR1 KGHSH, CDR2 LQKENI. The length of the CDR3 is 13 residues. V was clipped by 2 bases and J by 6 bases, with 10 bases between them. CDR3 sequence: CASSPTRGAEAFF. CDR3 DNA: TGTGCCAGCTCACCAACGAGGGGGGCTGAAGCTTTCTTT.

DNA for the CDR3: TGTGCCATCGACGACGGACCCAGCTCCTACGAGCAGTACTTC. Translated: CAIDDGPSSYEQYF. The chain is built from TRBV10-3 and TRBJ2-7; D gene uncertain. The germline V gene encodes CDR1 ENHRY and CDR2 SYGVKD. CDR3 length equals 14 residues. The V end lost 8 bases, the J end lost 0 bases, and 14 bases lay between the germline ends.

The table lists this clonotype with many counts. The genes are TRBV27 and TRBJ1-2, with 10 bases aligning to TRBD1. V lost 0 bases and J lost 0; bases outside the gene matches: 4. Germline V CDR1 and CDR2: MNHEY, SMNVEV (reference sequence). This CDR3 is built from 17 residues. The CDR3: CASSLSATGGSNYGYTF. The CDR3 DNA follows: TGTGCCAGCAGTTTATCGGCGACAGGGGGCTCTAACTATGGCTACACCTTC.

The DNA of the CDR3 is TGTGCCAGCAATTCGGGTATGAACACTGAAGCTTTCTTT. Translating gives CASNSGMNTEAFF. The chain has TRBV12-3 or TRBV12-4 and TRBJ1-1; D not resolved. The CDR3 totals 13 residues. Between the trimmed V and J ends, which lost 7 bases and 0 bases, there was a span of 9 bases.

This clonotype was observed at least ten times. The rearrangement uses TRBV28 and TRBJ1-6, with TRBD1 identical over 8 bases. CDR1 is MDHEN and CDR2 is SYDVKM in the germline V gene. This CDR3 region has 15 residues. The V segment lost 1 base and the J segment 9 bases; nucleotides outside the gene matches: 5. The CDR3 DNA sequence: TGTGCCAGCAGTTTATCGGAGGGACAGGTTTCACCCCTCCACTTT. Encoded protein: CASSLSEGQVSPLHF.

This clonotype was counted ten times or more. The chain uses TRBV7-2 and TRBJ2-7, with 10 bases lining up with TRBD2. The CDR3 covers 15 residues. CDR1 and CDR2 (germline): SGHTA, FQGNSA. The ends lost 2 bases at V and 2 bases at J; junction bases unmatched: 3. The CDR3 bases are TGTGCCAGCAGCTTAACTAGCGGGACCACCTACGAGCAGTACTTC. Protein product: CASSLTSGTTYEQYF.

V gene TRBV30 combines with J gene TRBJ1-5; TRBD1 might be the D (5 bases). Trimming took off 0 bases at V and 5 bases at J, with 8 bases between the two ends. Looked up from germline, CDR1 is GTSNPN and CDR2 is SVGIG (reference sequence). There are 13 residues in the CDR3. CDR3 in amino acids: CAWSVQGYQPQHF. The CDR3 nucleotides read TGTGCCTGGAGTGTTCAGGGCTATCAGCCCCAGCATTTT.